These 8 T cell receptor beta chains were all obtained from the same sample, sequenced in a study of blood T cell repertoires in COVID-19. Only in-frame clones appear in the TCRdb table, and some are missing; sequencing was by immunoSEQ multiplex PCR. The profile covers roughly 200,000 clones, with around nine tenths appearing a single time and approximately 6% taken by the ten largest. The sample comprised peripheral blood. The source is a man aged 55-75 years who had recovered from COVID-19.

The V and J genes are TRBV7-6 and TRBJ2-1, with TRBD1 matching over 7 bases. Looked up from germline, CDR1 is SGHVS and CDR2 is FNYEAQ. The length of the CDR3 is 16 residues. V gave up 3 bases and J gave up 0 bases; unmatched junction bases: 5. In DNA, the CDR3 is TGTGCCAGCAGCTTGACAGGGCCTAGCTCCTACAATGAGCAGTTCTTC. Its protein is CASSLTGPSSYNEQFF.

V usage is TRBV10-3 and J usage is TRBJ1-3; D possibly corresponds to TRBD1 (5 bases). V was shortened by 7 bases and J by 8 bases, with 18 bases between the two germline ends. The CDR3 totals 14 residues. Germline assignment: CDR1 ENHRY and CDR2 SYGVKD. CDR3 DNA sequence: TGTGCCATCACCCGCGCGGGGATGGGGGACACCATATATTTT. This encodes CAITRAGMGDTIYF.

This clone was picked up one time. CDR3 region: CASIGGGAGNTIYF. In DNA form, the CDR3 reads TGTGCCAGCATTGGGGGGGGCGCGGGAAACACCATATATTTT. V is TRBV28 and J is TRBJ1-3, with a weak D call TRBD1 (6 bases). V lost 7 bases to trimming and J lost 4 bases, with 14 bases between them. The germline V gene encodes CDR1 MDHEN and CDR2 SYDVKM. The CDR3 is 14 amino acids. The whole variable domain, remainder taken from reference TRBV28 and TRBJ1-3, is DVKVTQSSRYLVKRTGEKVFLECVQDMDHENMFWYRQDPGLGLRLIYFSYDVKMKEKGDIPEGYSVSREKKERFSLILESASTNQTSMYLCASIGGGAGNTIYFGEGSWLTVV.

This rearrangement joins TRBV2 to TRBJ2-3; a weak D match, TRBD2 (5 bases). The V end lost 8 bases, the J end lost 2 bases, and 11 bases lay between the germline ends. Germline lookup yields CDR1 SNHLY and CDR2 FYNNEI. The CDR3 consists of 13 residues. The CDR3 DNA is TGTGCCAGCGGTAAGACTATCACAGATACGCAGTATTTT. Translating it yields CASGKTITDTQYF.

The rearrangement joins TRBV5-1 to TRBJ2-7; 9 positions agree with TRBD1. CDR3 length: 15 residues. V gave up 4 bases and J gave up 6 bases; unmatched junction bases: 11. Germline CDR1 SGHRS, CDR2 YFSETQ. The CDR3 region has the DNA TGCGCCAGCAGCATATCGGACAGGGGCATTGCCGAGCAGTACTTC. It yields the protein CASSISDRGIAEQYF.

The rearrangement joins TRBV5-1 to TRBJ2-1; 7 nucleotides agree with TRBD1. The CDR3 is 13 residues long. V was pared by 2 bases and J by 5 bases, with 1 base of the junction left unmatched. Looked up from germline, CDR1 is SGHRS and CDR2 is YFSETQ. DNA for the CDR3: TGCGCCAGCAGCTTCGGACAGGACAATGAGCAGTTCTTC. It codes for CASSFGQDNEQFF.

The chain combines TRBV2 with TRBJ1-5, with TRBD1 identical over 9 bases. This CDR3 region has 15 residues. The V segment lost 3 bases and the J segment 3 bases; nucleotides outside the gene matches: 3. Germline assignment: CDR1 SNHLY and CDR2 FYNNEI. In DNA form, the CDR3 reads TGTGCCAGCAGTGAGCGGACAGGGGTCAATCAGCCCCAGCATTTT. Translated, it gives CASSERTGVNQPQHF.

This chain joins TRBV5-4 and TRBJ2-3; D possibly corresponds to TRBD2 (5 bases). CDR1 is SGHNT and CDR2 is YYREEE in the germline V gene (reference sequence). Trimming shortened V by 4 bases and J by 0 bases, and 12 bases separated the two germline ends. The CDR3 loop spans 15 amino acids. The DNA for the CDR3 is TGTGCCAGCAGCGCTCAACGGGGAAGCACAGATACGCAGTATTTT. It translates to CASSAQRGSTDTQYF. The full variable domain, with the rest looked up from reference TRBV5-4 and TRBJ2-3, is ETGVTQSPTHLIKTRGQQVTLRCSSQSGHNTVSWYQQALGQGPQFIFQYYREEENGRGNFPPRFSGLQFPNYSSELNVNALELDDSALYLCASSAQRGSTDTQYFGPGTRLTVL.